One and the same sample provided the 8 T cell receptor beta chains below, sequenced in a study of response to subunit inactivated influenza vaccine. MiXCR was run by TCRdb on the RT-PCR reads, yielding one entry per CDR3 protein. The sample has approximately 700,000 distinct CDR3 sequences, about a sixth seen once. The sequences come from PBMCs from blood, collected 11 to 12 days after vaccination. The source is a man in his fifties who received an inactivated influenza vaccine.

This clonotype has only a few counts. The chain carries TRBV20-1 and TRBJ2-1, with TRBD2 as a possible D gene (6 bases). V gave up 0 bases and J gave up 9 bases, with 12 bases separating them. The CDR3 is made up of 13 amino acids. The V gene's germline CDR1 is DFQATT and CDR2 SNEGSKA (reference sequence). The CDR3 DNA reads as TGCAGTGCTAGAGATGGTAGCGGTGGTGAGCAGTTCTTC. This gives the protein CSARDGSGGEQFF.

The chain employs TRBV28 and TRBJ2-3; D is possibly TRBD2 (6 bases). V lost 6 bases, J lost 4 bases, and 26 bases lay in between. The CDR3 extends over 18 amino acids. The V gene's germline CDR1 is MDHEN and CDR2 SYDVKM. As DNA, the CDR3 is TGTGCCAGCAGCCCAAGCGTGGGCCTCGGGAGTCTCTCAGATACGCAGTATTTT. It is translated as CASSPSVGLGSLSDTQYF.

The gene calls are TRBV6-1 and TRBJ2-2; D remains unclear. The CDR3 sequence is 14 residues long. Trimming left V 10 bases short and J 7 bases short, with 19 bases between. Germline loops: CDR1 MNHNS, CDR2 SASEGT. In DNA form, the CDR3 reads TGTGCCACCTTAATGGGCTATGGGGTCGGGGAGCTGTTTTTT. Translated: CATLMGYGVGELFF.

The chain joins TRBV20-1 to TRBJ2-1, with D unclear. V lost 4 bases and J lost 0, with 13 bases in between. There are 15 residues in the CDR3. Germline CDR1 reads DFQATT; CDR2 reads SNEGSKA (reference sequence). CDR3 DNA: TGCAGTGCTAAGGCGGCCTTTAGCTCCTACAATGAGCAGTTCTTC. It yields the protein CSAKAAFSSYNEQFF.

The genes are TRBV20-1 and TRBJ2-1; D is unresolved. V lost 6 bases, J lost 3 bases, and 18 bases lay in between. The CDR3 covers 15 residues. Germline assignment: CDR1 DFQATT and CDR2 SNEGSKA (reference sequence). CDR3 sequence: CSADGVTHHYNEQFF. CDR3 sequence (DNA): TGCAGTGCCGACGGAGTGACGCACCACTACAATGAGCAGTTCTTC.

Ten or more counts support this clonotype. The rearrangement links TRBV7-2 to TRBJ2-3; D is ambiguous. The CDR3 is 14 amino acids. CDR1 and CDR2 (germline): SGHTA, FQGNSA. V was shortened by 1 base and J by 0 bases, with 5 bases between the two germline ends. CDR3 sequence: CASSLVASTDTQYF. The CDR3 DNA is TGTGCCAGCAGCTTAGTCGCCAGCACAGATACGCAGTATTTT.

This rearrangement joins TRBV14 to TRBJ1-3; D unresolved. V was cut by 1 base and J by 0 bases, with 7 bases left in between. This CDR3 contains 15 residues. In germline, CDR1 is SGHDN, CDR2 FVKESK. This CDR3 is CASSQVRSSGNTIYF. In nucleotides, the CDR3 is TGTGCCAGCAGCCAAGTTCGGAGCTCTGGAAACACCATATATTTT.

The chain couples TRBV28 to TRBJ1-5; D ambiguous. CDR1 is MDHEN, CDR2 SYDVKM, per germline. The CDR3 length is 14 residues. Trimming cost V 4 bases and J 7 bases, with 14 bases left between them. In DNA form, the CDR3 reads TGTGCCAGCAGTTCACAAGGCCCTCTCCAGCCCCAGCATTTT. It is translated as CASSSQGPLQPQHF.